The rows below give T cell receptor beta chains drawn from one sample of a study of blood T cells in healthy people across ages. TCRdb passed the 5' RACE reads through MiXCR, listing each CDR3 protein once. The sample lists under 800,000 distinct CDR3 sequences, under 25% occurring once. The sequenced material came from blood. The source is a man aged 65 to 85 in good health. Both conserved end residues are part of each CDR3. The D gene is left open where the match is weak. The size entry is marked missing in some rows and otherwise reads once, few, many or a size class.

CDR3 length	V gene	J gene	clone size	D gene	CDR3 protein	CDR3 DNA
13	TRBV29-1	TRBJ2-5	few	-	CSVDDVSQETQYF	TGCAGCGTTGATGACGTGAGCCAAGAGACCCAGTACTTC
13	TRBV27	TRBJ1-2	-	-	CASSPGTSYGYTF	TGTGCCAGCAGTCCCGGGACAAGCTATGGCTACACCTTC
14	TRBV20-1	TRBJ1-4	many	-	CSARIGTGNEKLFF	TGCAGTGCTAGAATCGGGACCGGAAATGAAAAACTGTTTTTT
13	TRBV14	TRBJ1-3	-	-	CASSDLSGNTIYF	TGTGCCAGCAGCGATTTATCTGGAAACACCATATATTTT
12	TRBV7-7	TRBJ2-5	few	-	CASGPGQETQYF	TGTGCCAGCGGTCCGGGTCAAGAGACCCAGTACTTC
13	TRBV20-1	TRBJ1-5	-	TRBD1	CSARGEGGKAQHF	TGCAGTGCTAGAGGGGAAGGGGGCAAGGCCCAGCATTTT
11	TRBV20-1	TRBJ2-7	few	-	CSAPLSRERYF	TGCAGTGCTCCCCTGAGCCGGGAGCGGTACTTC
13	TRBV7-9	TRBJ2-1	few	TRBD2	CASSLGLAGMEFF	TGTGCCAGCAGCTTGGGACTAGCGGGAATGGAGTTCTTC
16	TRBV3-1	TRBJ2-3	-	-	CASSPSRGLISDTQYF	TGTGCCAGCAGCCCGTCTCGCGGGCTCATTTCAGATACGCAGTATTTT
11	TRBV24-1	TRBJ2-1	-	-	CATREGSEQFF	TGTGCCACCAGAGAGGGGAGTGAGCAGTTCTTC
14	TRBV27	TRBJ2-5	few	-	CASSFVRGAETQYF	TGTGCCAGCAGTTTTGTGAGGGGCGCGGAGACCCAGTACTTC
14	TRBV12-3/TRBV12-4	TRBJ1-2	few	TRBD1	CASTSGTVIYGYTF	TGTGCCAGCACCAGCGGGACAGTTATCTATGGCTACACCTTC
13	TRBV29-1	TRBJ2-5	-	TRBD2	CSVDRSGGETQYF	TGCAGCGTTGATCGCAGCGGGGGGGAGACCCAGTACTTC
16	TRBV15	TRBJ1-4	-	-	CATSRDQTATNEKLFF	TGTGCCACCAGCAGAGATCAGACAGCAACTAATGAAAAACTGTTTTTT
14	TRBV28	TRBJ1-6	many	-	CASSLDKYNSPLHF	TGTGCCAGCAGTTTGGACAAATATAATTCACCCCTCCACTTT
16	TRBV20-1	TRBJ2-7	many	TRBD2	CSARGPLAGGPHEQYF	TGCAGTGCTAGAGGTCCCCTAGCGGGAGGGCCCCACGAGCAGTACTTC
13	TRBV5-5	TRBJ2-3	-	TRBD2	CASSSGTSITQYF	TGTGCCAGCAGCTCCGGGACTAGCATTACGCAGTATTTT
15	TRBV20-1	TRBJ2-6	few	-	CSARTGSLGANVLTF	TGCAGTGCCCGGACTGGATCTCTCGGGGCCAACGTCCTGACTTTC
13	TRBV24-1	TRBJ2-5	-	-	CATSDGSGETQYF	TGTGCCACCAGTGATGGGAGCGGAGAGACCCAGTACTTC
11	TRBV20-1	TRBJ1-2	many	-	CSAHPGGGYTF	TGCAGTGCCCACCCGGGCGGGGGCTACACCTTC
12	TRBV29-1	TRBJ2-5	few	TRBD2	CSAGGGSETQYF	TGCAGCGCGGGAGGAGGGTCTGAGACCCAGTACTTC
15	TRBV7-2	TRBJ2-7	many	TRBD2	CASSLRSSGRGEQYF	TGTGCCAGCAGCTTAAGATCAAGCGGGAGGGGGGAGCAGTACTTC
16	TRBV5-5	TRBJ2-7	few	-	CASSLGPRGQHYEQYF	TGTGCCAGCAGCTTGGGGCCGCGGGGACAGCACTACGAGCAGTACTTC
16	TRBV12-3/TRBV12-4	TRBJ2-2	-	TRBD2	CASSAGLARGTGELFF	TGTGCCAGCAGTGCCGGACTAGCGCGGGGGACCGGGGAGCTGTTTTTT
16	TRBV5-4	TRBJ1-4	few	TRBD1	CASSLGQGKTNEKLFF	TGTGCCAGCAGCTTGGGACAGGGTAAAACTAATGAAAAACTGTTTTTT
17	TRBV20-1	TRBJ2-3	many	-	CSARGGSSNVVTDTQYF	TGCAGTGCCAGAGGTGGTAGCTCTAACGTAGTCACAGATACGCAGTATTTT
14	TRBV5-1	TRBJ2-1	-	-	CASSLGITNNEQFF	TGCGCCAGCAGCTTGGGTATAACTAACAATGAGCAGTTCTTC
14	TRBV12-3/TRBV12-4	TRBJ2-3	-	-	CASSNRDSTDTQYF	TGTGCCAGCAGTAACCGGGACAGCACAGATACGCAGTATTTT
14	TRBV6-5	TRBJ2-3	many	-	CASRSRDAEDTQYF	TGTGCCAGCAGGTCCCGGGACGCGGAAGATACGCAGTATTTT
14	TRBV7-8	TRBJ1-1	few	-	CASSLGPEGGEAFF	TGTGCCAGCAGCTTAGGACCAGAGGGGGGTGAAGCTTTCTTT
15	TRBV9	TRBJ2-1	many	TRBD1	CASSVSDRGASEQFF	TGTGCCAGCAGCGTAAGTGACAGGGGGGCCTCTGAGCAGTTCTTC
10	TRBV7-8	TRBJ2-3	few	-	CASSTHTQYF	TGTGCCAGCAGCACCCATACGCAGTATTTT
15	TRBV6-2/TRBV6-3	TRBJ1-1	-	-	CASTLSPAGWTEAFF	TGTGCCAGCACTTTATCCCCAGCAGGGTGGACTGAAGCTTTCTTT
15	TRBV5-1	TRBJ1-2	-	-	CASSLERGLTHGYTF	TGCGCCAGCAGCTTGGAGAGAGGCCTTACTCATGGCTACACCTTC
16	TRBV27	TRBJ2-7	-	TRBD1	CASSPIRDRPSYEQYF	TGTGCCAGCAGTCCAATCCGGGACAGGCCCTCCTACGAGCAGTACTTC
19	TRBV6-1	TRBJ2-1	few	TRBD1	CASSHRPQGALSSYNEQFF	TGTGCCAGCAGCCACCGACCGCAGGGGGCTCTAAGCTCCTACAATGAGCAGTTCTTC
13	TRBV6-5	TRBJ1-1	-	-	CASSPIRGTEAFF	TGTGCCAGCAGTCCTATACGCGGCACTGAAGCTTTCTTT
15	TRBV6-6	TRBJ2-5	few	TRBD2	CASTLGAGRSYEQCF	TGTGCCAGCACCCTAGGAGCGGGACGATCCTACGAGCAGTGCTTC
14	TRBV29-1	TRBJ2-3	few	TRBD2	CSGGLAGSTDTQYF	TGCAGCGGGGGACTAGCGGGGAGCACAGATACGCAGTATTTT
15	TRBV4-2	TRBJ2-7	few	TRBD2	CASSQKAGGRDEQYF	TGTGCCAGCAGCCAGAAAGCGGGAGGTCGCGACGAGCAGTACTTC
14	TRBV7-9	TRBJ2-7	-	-	CASSPGLARYEQYF	TGTGCCAGCAGCCCCGGGTTAGCGAGGTACGAGCAGTACTTC
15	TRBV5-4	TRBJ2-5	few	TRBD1	CASSFAQGARETQYF	TGTGCCAGCAGCTTTGCCCAGGGGGCTAGAGAGACCCAGTACTTC
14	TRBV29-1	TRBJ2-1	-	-	CSVGDGSSYNEQFF	TGCAGCGTTGGGGACGGTAGCTCCTACAATGAGCAGTTCTTC
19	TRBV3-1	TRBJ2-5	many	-	CASSQDLDGSVTYQETQYF	TGTGCCAGCAGCCAAGATCTCGATGGTAGCGTTACGTACCAAGAGACCCAGTACTTC
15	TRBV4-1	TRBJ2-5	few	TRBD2	CASSLSGTLQETQYF	TGCGCCAGCAGCCTTAGCGGGACCCTACAAGAGACCCAGTACTTC
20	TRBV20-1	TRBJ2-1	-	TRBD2	CSARDGPSGRAQSSYNEQFF	TGCAGTGCTAGAGATGGGCCTAGCGGGAGGGCCCAGAGCTCCTACAATGAGCAGTTCTTC
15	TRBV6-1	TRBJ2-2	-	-	CVGKTSEGYAGELFF	TGTGTCGGCAAAACCTCGGAGGGGTACGCCGGGGAGCTGTTTTTT
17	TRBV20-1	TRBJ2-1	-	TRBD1	CSAKGQGAREYQNEQFF	TGCAGTGCTAAGGGACAGGGGGCCCGGGAGTACCAGAATGAGCAGTTCTTC
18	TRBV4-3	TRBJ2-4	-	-	CASSQEVQRILAKNIQYF	TGCGCCAGCAGCCAAGAAGTTCAACGGATCCTAGCCAAAAACATTCAGTACTTC
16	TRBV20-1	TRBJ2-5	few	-	CSARDLQGSILGTQYF	TGCAGTGCTAGAGATCTGCAGGGATCGATTTTAGGGACCCAGTACTTC
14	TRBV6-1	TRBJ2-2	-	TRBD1	CASSVTGVTGELFF	TGTGCCAGCAGCGTTACAGGGGTCACCGGGGAGCTGTTTTTT
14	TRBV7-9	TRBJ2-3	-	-	CAGSLSRATDTQYF	TGTGCTGGCAGTTTATCTCGGGCCACAGATACGCAGTATTTT
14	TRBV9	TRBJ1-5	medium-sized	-	CASSLGNSNQPQHF	TGTGCCAGCAGCCTAGGAAATAGCAATCAGCCCCAGCATTTT
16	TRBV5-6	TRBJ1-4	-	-	CASTRGRDATNEKLFF	TGTGCCAGCACCCGAGGTCGGGATGCAACTAATGAAAAACTGTTTTTT
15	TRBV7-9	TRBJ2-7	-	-	CASSSPSRGEYEQYF	TGTGCCAGCAGTTCACCCTCCAGGGGGGAGTACGAGCAGTACTTC
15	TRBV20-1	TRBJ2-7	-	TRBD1	CSARGGQAMTYEQYF	TGCAGTGCTAGAGGCGGACAGGCAATGACCTACGAGCAGTACTTC
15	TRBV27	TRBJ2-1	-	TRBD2	CASSSGTSSYNEQFF	TGTGCCAGCAGTTCCGGGACTAGCTCCTACAATGAGCAGTTCTTC